This T cell receptor (beta chain) was sequenced for a study of T cell responses to AZD1222 COVID-19 vaccine (dated by TCRdb to the early 2020s). Some background on the complete study: AZD1222 recipients given second doses at about 4 weeks or at about 12 weeks were pooled, since spike-specific TCR depth and breadth were not found to differ between the two schedules. A total of around 240 trial participants underwent TCR sequencing, of whom 207 received two doses of AZD1222 and around 26 received two doses of the MenACWY control vaccine. Trial participants were enrolled into age subgroups of 18-55, 56-69 and 70-plus years, which contained approximately 150, 30 and 60 TCR-sequenced participants, respectively. Beyond this particular receptor, the publication reports: Conclusions about previously exposed vaccinees are limited because only a handful of AZD1222 recipients were SARS-CoV-2 seropositive at baseline. Epitopes outside the regions mutated in the B.1.351 and B.1.1.7 variants were reportedly recognized by nearly half of the unique spike-specific TCRs. Participants were mostly white British, with more females than males. The authors suggested clonal diversity may have been underestimated. Because no day 14 peak-response samples were available, repertoires were characterized only after the peak T cell response. In the small 56-69-year group, the increase in depth fell short of significance, most likely because of low power. After two AZD1222 doses, both the breadth and the depth of spike-specific TCRs were significantly higher than at day 0 and than in MenACWY recipients. The whole spike protein was spanned by vaccine-associated CD4 TCRs, and dominant responses were seen in regions 160-218 and 743-854.

This sample's time point label indicates: baseline before first vaccination. The vaccinee samples were drawn from two UK trials, COV001 and COV002, one of which was a single-blind randomized controlled phase 2/3 trial testing AZD1222 (ChAdOx1 nCoV-19) in healthy adults. Trial participant PBMC samples were collected at day 0 and day 28 after the second dose for TCRbeta chain sequencing. CDR1 and CDR2 are drawn from the germline V gene (reference sequence): SEHNR, FQNEAQ. Taken from cysteine to phenylalanine, the CDR3 has 13 residues. Solely the CDR3 DNA is kept, with 39 bases framed from the first base. Compared with germline, V lacks 5 bases and J lacks 5 bases; bases without a gene match: 5. The CDR3 regions of human TCRbeta chains were analyzed by immunosequencing. The authors' analysis ran thus. TCRs in the repertoires were compared against a reference library of SARS-CoV-2-specific TCRs that had been generated with the MIRA antigen-specificity platform. Breadth meant the fraction of unique TCRs that were SARS-CoV-2-associated, whereas depth meant the fraction of total T cells that were SARS-CoV-2-associated. Each spike-specific TCR was assigned to its reactive spike region and to a CD4 or CD8 class using the MIRA data. Log10-transformed breadth and depth values were compared by one-way ANOVA with Sidak's multiple comparisons tests. What TCRdb holds here is the immuneACCESS table cut down to in-frame rearrangements. Part of the clones is not present; checked against another copy, under half of the missing clones reflect an unresolved V gene, and the others are unexplained. The V and J calls and the clone size are those of that table, but D and trimming were determined from the DNA. This sample holds about 59,000 clones; 65% to 90% were observed only once. The ten largest clones add up to about 20% of the sample.

Concerning this clone itself: The specificity of this receptor is unknown. It has no much larger one-base neighbor in the sample; base qualities were not kept.

Here the sequenced sample was peripheral blood, taken on day 0 of AZD1222 vaccination. The TCR comes from an adult in good health. The chain links TRBV7-9 with TRBJ1-1, and 7 junction bases match TRBD1. The DNA reads as follows: TGTGCCAGCAGCCGACAGGGAATAACTGAAGCTTTCTTT. Translated, this is CASSRQGITEAFF.